These 15 T cell receptor beta chains were all obtained from the same sample, sequenced in a study of cytomegalovirus exposure and HLA in healthy donors. The primer mix had 60 Vbeta and 13 Jbeta primers. TCRdb's copy holds only in-frame clones and misses some; the assay was immunoSEQ multiplex PCR. The sample carries 150,000 to 200,000 clones, around 74% recorded once. The sample comprised PBMCs. Source of these receptors: a female donor in good health and CMV-seronegative.

This clone was found a few times. CDR3 sequence (DNA): TGCGCCAGCAGCTTGTCGATCGCTAAAGATACGCAGTATTTT. Protein: CASSLSIAKDTQYF. The V call is TRBV5-1, the J call TRBJ2-3; D unclear. CDR3 length equals 14 residues. Germline V gene sequence: CDR1 SGHRS, CDR2 YFSETQ. Trimming took off 1 base at V and 5 bases at J, with 11 bases between the two ends.

This chain joins TRBV27 and TRBJ1-1, with TRBD1 as a possible D gene (6 bases). Between the trimmed V and J ends, which lost 5 bases and 5 bases, there was a span of 12 bases. The CDR3 contains 13 residues. Germline V gene lookup returns CDR1 MNHEY and CDR2 SMNVEV (reference sequence). CDR3 in amino acids: CASSLTGWTEAFF. The CDR3 DNA is TGTGCCAGCAGTCTGACAGGCTGGACTGAAGCTTTCTTT.

The rearrangement uses TRBV19 and TRBJ2-7; D is uncertain. The CDR3 covers 14 residues. The germline V gene encodes CDR1 LNHDA and CDR2 SQIVND (reference sequence). V was cut by 4 bases and J by 0 bases, with 10 bases left in between. CDR3 coding DNA: TGTGCCAGTAGTAGCTCGGTGAGCTCCTACGAGCAGTACTTC. It translates to CASSSSVSSYEQYF.

This chain uses TRBV9 with TRBJ1-3; D unresolved. Germline CDR1 SGDLS, CDR2 YYNGEE. The CDR3 loop spans 13 amino acids. The V end lost 7 bases, the J end lost 0 bases, and 8 bases lay between the germline ends. The CDR3 reads CASSLYSGNTIYF. In DNA, the CDR3 is TGTGCCAGCTCCCTCTACTCTGGAAACACCATATATTTT. Full variable domain (remainder filled in from reference TRBV9 and TRBJ1-3): DSGVTQTPKHLITATGQRVTLRCSPRSGDLSVYWYQQSLDQGLQFLIQYYNGEERAKGNILERFSAQQFPDLHSELNLSSLELGDSALYFCASSLYSGNTIYFGEGSWLTVV.

CDR3 nucleotide sequence: TGTGCCAGTAGTATAAAGAGTGCAACTAATGAAAAACTGTTTTTT. Translating it yields CASSIKSATNEKLFF. The chain joins TRBV19 to TRBJ1-4; D unresolved. Germline values: CDR1 LNHDA, CDR2 SQIVND (reference sequence). The CDR3 length is 15 residues. V was cut by 2 bases and J by 0 bases, with 7 bases left in between.

The V and J genes are TRBV6-5 and TRBJ1-1, with D perhaps TRBD1 (6 bases). Germline V gene lookup returns CDR1 MNHEY and CDR2 SVGAGI. The CDR3 runs to 13 residues. Trimming pared 4 bases from V and 5 bases from J, leaving 11 bases between. The CDR3 reads CASSFPGTTEAFF. The CDR3 DNA reads as TGTGCCAGCAGTTTTCCCGGGACAACTGAAGCTTTCTTT.

The chain recombines TRBV5-6 with TRBJ2-1; tentative D call: TRBD1 (6 bases). V dropped 1 base and J dropped 7 bases, with 18 bases sitting between them. Germline V gene data show CDR1 as SGHDT and CDR2 as YYEEEE. The CDR3 length is 16 residues. This CDR3 reads CASSLSGTLPVNEQFF. The CDR3 DNA reads as TGTGCCAGCAGCTTGTCCGGGACATTGCCCGTTAATGAGCAGTTCTTC.

V gene TRBV19 combines with J gene TRBJ1-2; 10 bases are shared with TRBD1. After removal of 6 bases from V and 4 bases from J, the junction contained 11 bases not matched to a gene. The V gene's germline CDR1 is LNHDA and CDR2 SQIVND (reference sequence). The CDR3 runs to 16 residues. The DNA for the CDR3 is TGTGCCAGTAGCTCGACAGGGGGCATAAATTCCTATGGCTACACCTTC. It is translated as CASSSTGGINSYGYTF.

The gene calls are TRBV7-9 and TRBJ2-3; 9 positions match TRBD2. In germline, CDR1 is SEHNR, CDR2 FQNEAQ (reference sequence). This CDR3 region has 16 residues. Trimming at V came to 1 base and at J to 0 bases, leaving 2 bases not matched to a gene. The CDR3 loop is CASSLGLAGSTDTQYF. For the CDR3, the DNA is TGTGCCAGCAGCTTAGGGCTAGCGGGGAGCACAGATACGCAGTATTTT.

The CDR3: CSVGRPGIINEQYF. CDR3 coding DNA: TGCAGCGTTGGAAGACCCGGGATAATCAACGAGCAGTACTTC. The chain is built from TRBV29-1 and TRBJ2-7; TRBD2 might be the D (5 bases). This CDR3 is 14 amino acids long. Trimming cost V 4 bases and J 5 bases, with 18 bases left between them. Germline loops: CDR1 SQVTM, CDR2 ANQGSEA.

The chain recombines TRBV9 with TRBJ2-3, with 14 nucleotides matching TRBD2. J lost 5 bases, V lost 6 bases, and 5 bases had no gene match. CDR1 is SGDLS and CDR2 is YYNGEE in the germline V gene. The CDR3 spans 15 residues. DNA of the CDR3: TGTGCCAGCACCCTGACTAGCGGGGGGGGAGATACGCAGTATTTT. Translation: CASTLTSGGGDTQYF.

This clone was detected only once. The chain employs TRBV2 and TRBJ2-7, with D maybe TRBD1 (5 bases). The CDR3 consists of 12 residues. Germline loops: CDR1 SNHLY, CDR2 FYNNEI. Trimming left V 5 bases short and J 3 bases short, with 8 bases between. The CDR3 reads CASSRTSYEQYF. The CDR3 nucleotides are TGTGCCAGCAGTAGGACAAGCTACGAGCAGTACTTC.

This clone was seen more than once but under ten times. This chain links TRBV9 with TRBJ2-7, with 7 positions matching TRBD1. Looked up from germline, CDR1 is SGDLS and CDR2 is YYNGEE. The CDR3 is 14 residues long. Trimming removed 3 bases from V and 3 bases from J; junction bases left unmatched: 6. CDR3 DNA sequence: TGTGCCAGCAGCGCGGAAGGGGGCCTCTACGAGCAGTACTTC. Translation gives CASSAEGGLYEQYF.

This chain joins TRBV6-6 and TRBJ2-3; D ambiguous. V lost 6 bases and J lost 6, with 16 bases in between. The CDR3 has 14 amino acids. CDR1 MNHNY and CDR2 SVGAGI come from the germline V gene (reference sequence). CDR3 coding DNA: TGTGCCAGCAGCCCCGCTGGGCTGCGCGATACGCAGTATTTT. It codes for CASSPAGLRDTQYF.

The rearrangement joins TRBV30 to TRBJ2-1; TRBD1 matches 7 bases. V trimming: 3 bases; J trimming: 5 bases; junction bases outside the gene matches: 10. Germline lookup yields CDR1 GTSNPN and CDR2 SVGIG (reference sequence). This CDR3 has 15 residues. The CDR3 coding sequence is TGTGCCTGGAGCCTAGGGGGCTGGCAGGACAATGAGCAGTTCTTC. It is translated as CAWSLGGWQDNEQFF. Looking up the rest from reference TRBV30 and TRBJ2-1 gives the full variable domain: SQTIHQWPATLVQPVGSPLSLECTVEGTSNPNLYWYRQAAGRGLQLLFYSVGIGQISSEVPQNLSASRPQDRQFILSSKKLLLSDSGFYLCAWSLGGWQDNEQFFGPGTRLTVL.